The 28 T cell receptor beta chains listed next were all sequenced from one sample in a study of blood T cell repertoires in COVID-19. Produced via immunoSEQ multiplex PCR; TCRdb's table is partial and in-frame only. The data show hundreds of thousands of clones, approximately 86% seen once. The material sequenced was peripheral blood. The receptors derive from a human donor in a cohort sampled during active COVID-19.

The genes are TRBV4-1 and TRBJ1-2; 9 bases line up with TRBD1. This CDR3 spans 15 amino acids. Looked up from germline, CDR1 is MGHRA and CDR2 is YSYEKL. After removal of 3 bases from V and 7 bases from J, the junction contained 9 bases not matched to a gene. CDR3 loop: CASSQDTGGAGGYTF. CDR3 in DNA: TGCGCCAGCAGCCAGGACACAGGGGGCGCGGGTGGCTACACCTTC.

This chain connects TRBV4-2 to TRBJ2-7, with 8 bases matching TRBD1. After removal of 7 bases from V and 1 base from J, the junction contained 6 bases not matched to a gene. Looked up from germline, CDR1 is LGHNA and CDR2 is YNFKEQ. CDR3 length: 14 amino acids. The CDR3 nucleotides are TGTGCCAGCACCCTAACAGGGGGTTCCTACGAGCAGTACTTC. Translated, it gives CASTLTGGSYEQYF.

The chain's CDR3 is CAISDQGRSMNTEAFF. As DNA, the CDR3 is TGTGCCATCAGTGATCAGGGCCGAAGCATGAACACTGAAGCTTTCTTT. The chain carries TRBV10-3 and TRBJ1-1; a weak D match, TRBD1 (5 bases). Germline V lookup: CDR1 ENHRY, CDR2 SYGVKD. CDR3 size: 16 residues. V was shortened by 3 bases and J by 0 bases, with 14 bases between the two germline ends.

CDR3 DNA: TGTGCCAGCAGCTTGGCAGGACAGCGTCAAGAGACCCAGTACTTC. This gives the protein CASSLAGQRQETQYF. V and J are TRBV5-4 and TRBJ2-5; D is possibly TRBD1 (6 bases). V lost 0 bases to trimming and J lost 2 bases, with 11 bases between them. There are 15 residues in the CDR3. Germline CDR1 reads SGHNT; CDR2 reads YYREEE (reference sequence).

The CDR3 DNA is TGTGCCAGCAGCTTGATCCTCAGCGAGGATCAGCCCCAGCATTTT. This sequence encodes CASSLILSEDQPQHF. The rearrangement uses TRBV5-6 and TRBJ1-5; no reliable D call. CDR1 and CDR2 (germline): SGHDT, YYEEEE. Trimming took 1 base from V and 5 from J, leaving 13 bases between them. CDR3 length: 15 amino acids.

The V gene is TRBV19, the J gene TRBJ2-7; 8 bases align to TRBD1. This CDR3 contains 13 residues. Germline assignment: CDR1 LNHDA and CDR2 SQIVND (reference sequence). After removal of 3 bases from V and 12 bases from J, the junction contained 10 bases not matched to a gene. Here the CDR3 DNA reads TGTGCCAGTAGTATCGGAGTCCGGGACAGGCCGTACTTC. Translated, it gives CASSIGVRDRPYF.

The rearrangement links TRBV5-4 to TRBJ2-2, with 14 bases identical to TRBD2. The J segment lost 5 bases and the V segment lost 4 bases, leaving 10 bases of the junction unmatched. Germline V gene sequence: CDR1 SGHNT, CDR2 YYREEE (reference sequence). The CDR3 is 18 residues long. CDR3 amino acids: CASSIGTSGRLGTGELFF. The DNA of the CDR3 is TGTGCCAGCAGCATCGGGACTAGCGGGAGATTAGGGACCGGGGAGCTGTTTTTT.

A note on this clone: This sample includes further DNA sequences coding for the same CDR3. The V and J genes are TRBV5-1 and TRBJ1-1; no clear D. This CDR3 spans 13 amino acids. Germline CDR1 and CDR2: SGHRS and YFSETQ. Trimming left V 0 bases short and J 1 base short, with 4 bases between. The CDR3 sequence: CASSLGGNTEAFF. In DNA form, the CDR3 reads TGCGCCAGCAGCTTGGGCGGGAACACTGAAGCTTTCTTT.

J is TRBJ2-3 and V is TRBV27, with 8 nucleotides matching TRBD2. Trimming removed 7 bases from V and 2 bases from J; junction bases left unmatched: 20. The CDR3 loop spans 19 amino acids. CDR1 is MNHEY and CDR2 is SMNVEV in the germline V gene (reference sequence). CDR3 bases: TGTGCCAGCACTCCCCGGTGGGGTTTTAGCGGGACTTACACAGATACGCAGTATTTT. It encodes CASTPRWGFSGTYTDTQYF.

This clone has just a few counts. The chain links TRBV11-2 to TRBJ1-2; D gene unclear. CDR1 SGHAT and CDR2 FQNNGV come from the germline V gene. This CDR3 is built from 13 residues. V was pared by 1 base and J by 3 bases, with 6 bases between. This chain's CDR3 is CASSLGQDYGYTF. The CDR3 DNA is TGTGCCAGCAGCTTAGGTCAGGACTATGGCTACACCTTC.

This chain joins TRBV3-1 (or the pseudogene TRBV3-2) and TRBJ1-5, with 9 bases matching TRBD1. The CDR3 length is 16 residues. Trimming took 2 bases from V and 2 from J; bases not matched to a gene: 4. Germline V CDR1 and CDR2: LGHDT, YNNKEL (reference sequence). The DNA for the CDR3 is TGTGCCAGCAGCCAATCATGGACAGGGGGCAATCAGCCCCAGCATTTT. This codes for CASSQSWTGGNQPQHF.

The chain employs TRBV4-1 and TRBJ1-1, with a weak D call TRBD1 (5 bases). Trimming left V 3 bases short and J 8 bases short, with 16 bases between. CDR1 is MGHRA and CDR2 is YSYEKL in the germline V gene. This CDR3 comprises 14 residues. CDR3 DNA: TGCGCCAGCAGCCATACTGAAGGGGAACCGGAAGCTTTCTTT. Protein sequence: CASSHTEGEPEAFF.

V and J are TRBV27 and TRBJ1-4, with D possibly matching TRBD1 (6 bases). Germline V lookup: CDR1 MNHEY, CDR2 SMNVEV (reference sequence). The CDR3 covers 17 residues. The V and J ends lost 6 bases and 10 bases respectively, with 27 bases between them. CDR3 residues: CASRPGVEKGATLKLFF. Here the CDR3 DNA reads TGTGCCAGCAGACCAGGGGTTGAGAAGGGAGCTACCTTAAAACTGTTTTTT. Looking up the rest from reference TRBV27 and TRBJ1-4 gives the full variable domain: EAQVTQNPRYLITVTGKKLTVTCSQNMNHEYMSWYRQDPGLGLRQIYYSMNVEVTDKGDVPEGYKVSRKEKRNFPLILESPSPNQTSLYFCASRPGVEKGATLKLFFGSGTQLSVL.

This chain joins TRBV5-1 and TRBJ1-2, with D maybe TRBD1 (6 bases). The CDR3 is made up of 14 amino acids. V lost 2 bases and J lost 3, with 11 bases in between. Germline CDR1 and CDR2: SGHRS and YFSETQ. The CDR3 loop is CASSFLSGDYGYTF. The DNA of the CDR3 is TGCGCCAGCAGCTTTCTGTCAGGGGACTATGGCTACACCTTC.

The rearrangement links TRBV5-1 to TRBJ1-4, with 9 bases aligning to TRBD1. The CDR3 is made up of 16 amino acids. With 1 base clipped from V and 4 bases from J, the junction kept 5 bases outside the gene matches. Per germline, CDR1 SGHRS and CDR2 YFSETQ. The CDR3 loop reads CASSLTGGGGNEKLFF. The CDR3 nucleotides read TGCGCCAGCAGCTTGACAGGGGGCGGTGGTAATGAAAAACTGTTTTTT. The full variable domain, with the rest looked up from reference TRBV5-1 and TRBJ1-4, is KAGVTQTPRYLIKTRGQQVTLSCSPISGHRSVSWYQQTPGQGLQFLFEYFSETQRNKGNFPGRFSGRQFSNSRSEMNVSTLELGDSALYLCASSLTGGGGNEKLFFGSGTQLSVL.

The rearrangement uses TRBV10-3 and TRBJ1-2, with D maybe TRBD1 (5 bases). The CDR3 consists of 13 residues. V lost 5 bases and J lost 1, with 8 bases in between. The germline gives CDR1 ENHRY, CDR2 SYGVKD. CDR3 residues: CAISRQSNYGYTF. The CDR3 DNA is TGTGCCATCAGTCGACAGAGTAACTATGGCTACACCTTC.

The chain combines TRBV7-9 with TRBJ1-1, with D possibly TRBD1 on 6 matching bases. V was pared by 0 bases and J by 0 bases, with 17 bases between. CDR1 SEHNR and CDR2 FQNEAQ come from the germline V gene (reference sequence). The CDR3 consists of 18 residues. The CDR3 is CASSLASSSGGLNTEAFF. DNA of the CDR3: TGTGCCAGCAGCTTAGCATCCTCCAGCGGGGGGCTGAACACTGAAGCTTTCTTT.

The chain has TRBV30 and TRBJ2-5, with TRBD2 identical over 10 bases. The CDR3 sequence is 15 residues long. CDR1 and CDR2 (germline): GTSNPN, SVGIG (reference sequence). Trimming took 3 bases from V and 1 from J; bases not matched to a gene: 5. The CDR3 spells CAWRLAGGLQETQYF. CDR3 DNA sequence: TGTGCCTGGAGATTAGCGGGGGGTCTCCAAGAGACCCAGTACTTC. The full variable domain, its missing parts supplied by reference TRBV30 and TRBJ2-5, is SQTIHQWPATLVQPVGSPLSLECTVEGTSNPNLYWYRQAAGRGLQLLFYSVGIGQISSEVPQNLSASRPQDRQFILSSKKLLLSDSGFYLCAWRLAGGLQETQYFGPGTRLLVL.

The rearrangement links TRBV7-9 to TRBJ1-2; 7 bases line up with TRBD1. The CDR3 consists of 12 residues. V was clipped by 5 bases and J by 10 bases; unmatched bases: 7. CDR1 SEHNR and CDR2 FQNEAQ come from the germline V gene (reference sequence). CDR3 bases: TGTGCCAGCAGCACAAGACAGGGCGACTACACCTTC. Translating gives CASSTRQGDYTF.

The chain couples TRBV30 to TRBJ2-7; TRBD1 might be the D (6 bases). The CDR3 length is 16 residues. The germline V gene has CDR1 GTSNPN and CDR2 SVGIG (reference sequence). Trimming removed 0 bases at V and 2 bases at J, with 17 bases between. The CDR3 DNA reads as TGTGCCTGGAGTGTACGTGACAGGCAACTTCCCTACGAGCAGTACTTC. Its translation: CAWSVRDRQLPYEQYF.

This rearrangement joins TRBV5-4 to TRBJ2-1, with 15 bases matching TRBD2. This CDR3 spans 15 amino acids. Germline CDR1 SGHNT, CDR2 YYREEE (reference sequence). V trimming: 2 bases; J trimming: 9 bases; junction bases outside the gene matches: 3. The CDR3 sequence: CASSFGTSGRPEQFF. The CDR3 nucleotides are TGTGCCAGCAGCTTTGGGACTAGCGGGAGGCCTGAGCAGTTCTTC.

The rearrangement joins TRBV3-1 (or the pseudogene TRBV3-2) to TRBJ2-1; 15 bases line up with TRBD2. V shed 0 bases, J shed 12 bases, and the junction held 6 bases outside the gene matches. The germline gives CDR1 LGHDT, CDR2 YNNKEL (reference sequence). This CDR3 is 16 amino acids long. In DNA, the CDR3 is TGTGCCAGCAGCCAAGACCTGGGACTAGCGGGAGGAGGGCAGTTCTTC. Translated, it gives CASSQDLGLAGGGQFF.

This clone was counted between two and nine times. V gene TRBV11-2 combines with J gene TRBJ1-6, with D maybe TRBD1 (6 bases). V gave up 5 bases and J gave up 5 bases, with 13 bases separating them. Germline loops: CDR1 SGHAT, CDR2 FQNNGV. The CDR3 runs to 15 residues. CDR3 amino acids: CASSPLTGNNSPLHF. In nucleotides, the CDR3 is TGTGCCAGCAGCCCCCTCACAGGGAATAATTCACCCCTCCACTTT.

The chain joins TRBV28 to TRBJ1-5, with 8 bases identical to TRBD1. Germline values: CDR1 MDHEN, CDR2 SYDVKM. J lost 7 bases, V lost 7 bases, and 12 bases had no gene match. This CDR3 contains 15 residues. The CDR3 spells CASNLLTGAGQPQHF. CDR3 DNA sequence: TGTGCCAGCAACTTATTGACAGGGGCCGGACAGCCCCAGCATTTT.

J is TRBJ2-7 and V is TRBV2, with D perhaps matching TRBD2 (5 bases). The CDR3 covers 14 residues. From germline, CDR1 is SNHLY and CDR2 FYNNEI. V was cut by 2 bases and J by 3 bases, with 11 bases left in between. The CDR3 spells CASSEKPDFYEQYF. The CDR3 bases are TGTGCCAGCAGTGAAAAACCGGACTTCTACGAGCAGTACTTC.

The chain recombines TRBV9 with TRBJ1-1; 9 bases are a match to TRBD1. Germline V CDR1 and CDR2: SGDLS, YYNGEE. The CDR3 has 17 residues. V lost 2 bases to trimming and J lost 7 bases; unmatched junction nucleotides: 15. CDR3 sequence: CASSVEPGQGGTGEAFF. In nucleotides, the CDR3 is TGTGCCAGCAGCGTCGAGCCGGGACAGGGCGGGACGGGTGAAGCTTTCTTT.

This clone came up a few times. The CDR3 protein is CASSILAGEKNIQYF. The CDR3 DNA follows: TGTGCCAGTAGTATACTGGCCGGAGAGAAAAACATTCAGTACTTC. The chain recombines TRBV19 with TRBJ2-4; D not certain. Per the germline V gene, CDR1 is LNHDA and CDR2 is SQIVND (reference sequence). The CDR3 runs 15 residues. V was clipped by 2 bases and J by 4 bases, with 12 bases between them. The variable domain in full, completed from reference TRBV19 and TRBJ2-4, reads DGGITQSPKYLFRKEGQNVTLSCEQNLNHDAMYWYRQDPGQGLRLIYYSQIVNDFQKGDIAEGYSVSREKKESFPLTVTSAQKNPTAFYLCASSILAGEKNIQYFGAGTRLSVL.

There are a few counts of this clone. V and J are TRBV15 and TRBJ1-2; a weak D match, TRBD1 (5 bases). V was cut by 5 bases and J by 5 bases, with 21 bases left in between. CDR1 and CDR2 from the germline V gene are LNHNV and YYDKDF (reference sequence). The CDR3 is 16 residues long. CDR3 sequence (DNA): TGTGCCACCAGCCAGAGCGCGGGGGACTGGGCATATGGCTACACCTTC. Residues: CATSQSAGDWAYGYTF.